These 25 T cell receptor beta chains originate from one sample sequenced in a study of prognosis after radiotherapy for stage I lung cancer. Genomic DNA yielded TCR beta CDR3, amplified by two-round multiplex PCR. First-round PCR used primers specific to each TRBV and TRBJ gene. TCRdb processed the multiplex PCR reads anew with MiXCR; each CDR3 protein has one entry. The table lists almost 40,000 distinct CDR3 sequences, approximately 24% of them singletons. The sequences come from PBMCs, collected before or after stereotactic body radiation therapy (not recorded which). The receptors stem from a donor aged 50 or older with non-small cell lung cancer.

The rearrangement joins TRBV20-1 to TRBJ2-7, with TRBD1 matching 10 bases. The CDR3 is made up of 12 amino acids. Per the germline V gene, CDR1 is DFQATT and CDR2 is SNEGSKA (reference sequence). The CDR3 spells CSAWDRGYEQYF. In nucleotides, the CDR3 is TGCAGCGCCTGGGACAGGGGCTACGAGCAGTACTTC.

This clonotype was seen many times. The chain carries TRBV20-1 and TRBJ1-1; 7 nucleotides align to TRBD1. Germline trimming cut 6 bases from V and 4 bases from J; bases unmatched to any gene: 5. This CDR3 has 12 residues. Germline loops: CDR1 DFQATT, CDR2 SNEGSKA (reference sequence). CDR3 sequence: CSATDRPTEAFF. In DNA form, the CDR3 reads TGCAGTGCCACGGACAGGCCCACTGAAGCTTTCTTT.

This clonotype has a count of ten or more. The chain combines TRBV14 with TRBJ1-2; weak D call: TRBD1 (6 bases). V was shortened by 1 base and J by 4 bases, with 10 bases between the two germline ends. CDR1 and CDR2 (germline): SGHDN, FVKESK. The CDR3 is 14 residues long. CDR3 sequence reads: CASSQVGGAYGYTF. The CDR3 bases are TGTGCCAGCAGCCAAGTTGGGGGGGCCTATGGCTACACCTTC.

This clonotype was seen repeatedly, ten times or more. Given a much more abundant clone one base away, this may be a read error. The chain couples TRBV6-5 to TRBJ2-2; 9 bases agree with TRBD1. The CDR3 sequence is 16 residues long. Germline assignment: CDR1 MNHEY and CDR2 SVGAGI. CDR3 protein: CACSFSGTGRTGELFF. The CDR3 coding sequence is TGTGCCTGCAGTTTTTCCGGGACAGGGCGTACCGGGGAGCTGTTTTTT.

This clonotype was recorded at least ten times. The V call is TRBV9, the J call TRBJ2-7; tentatively, D is TRBD1 (5 bases). The CDR3 runs to 16 residues. V was clipped by 4 bases and J by 7 bases, with 24 bases between them. Germline loops: CDR1 SGDLS, CDR2 YYNGEE. CDR3 in amino acids: CASSFQPSGAPGEQYF. The CDR3 coding sequence is TGTGCCAGCAGCTTCCAACCGAGTGGGGCCCCCGGGGAGCAGTACTTC.

This clonotype has just a few counts. The rearrangement joins TRBV20-1 to TRBJ1-1, with D unclear. Germline CDR1 reads DFQATT; CDR2 reads SNEGSKA (reference sequence). V was pared by 0 bases and J by 1 base, with 9 bases between. The CDR3 has 14 amino acids. The CDR3 nucleotides are TGCAGTGCTAGAGATCCCATGAAGAACACTGAAGCTTTCTTT. It is translated as CSARDPMKNTEAFF.

This clonotype was recorded at least ten times. The V and J genes are TRBV30 and TRBJ1-1; weak D call: TRBD1 (5 bases). CDR3 size: 12 residues. The germline CDR1 and CDR2 sequences are GTSNPN and SVGIG (reference sequence). The V and J ends lost 3 bases and 11 bases respectively, with 16 bases between them. The chain's CDR3 is CAWSGGEGRAFF. Written as DNA, the CDR3 is TGTGCCTGGAGCGGTGGGGAGGGGAGGGCTTTCTTT.

At least ten counts were recorded for this clonotype. The V gene is TRBV28, the J gene TRBJ2-3; D is possibly TRBD1 or TRBD2 (5 bases each). Germline lookup yields CDR1 MDHEN and CDR2 SYDVKM. The CDR3 consists of 14 residues. V lost 3 bases, J lost 0 bases, and 7 bases lay in between. CDR3 loop: CASSFGGSTDTQYF. In nucleotides, the CDR3 is TGTGCCAGCAGTTTTGGGGGTAGCACAGATACGCAGTATTTT.

In the case of this clonotype: A far larger clone is only one base removed, so a read error is likely. The V and J genes are TRBV7-9 and TRBJ2-7; 8 nucleotides agree with TRBD1. This CDR3 is 13 amino acids long. Germline CDR1 and CDR2: SEHNR and FQNEAQ (reference sequence). For the CDR3, the DNA is TGTGCCCGCAGCGAGGACAGGGTCCACGAGCAGTACTTC. This translates into CARSEDRVHEQYF.

There are many counts of this clonotype. This chain joins TRBV10-2 and TRBJ2-5, with D possibly matching TRBD2 (6 bases). CDR3 length equals 14 residues. Germline CDR1 WSHSY, CDR2 SAAADI. V was cut by 2 bases and J by 5 bases, with 12 bases left in between. CDR3 residues: CASSEGGAGETQYF. The CDR3 DNA sequence: TGCGCCAGCAGTGAGGGTGGGGCGGGGGAGACCCAGTACTTC.

This clonotype showed up many times. V is TRBV19 and J is TRBJ2-1; D is uncertain. The CDR3 is 14 amino acids. Germline V CDR1 and CDR2: LNHDA, SQIVND (reference sequence). V was shortened by 0 bases and J by 12 bases, with 15 bases between the two germline ends. CDR3 region: CASSIDPEYVVQFF. The CDR3 DNA reads TGTGCCAGTAGTATAGATCCCGAGTACGTCGTGCAGTTCTTC.

At least ten counts were recorded for this clonotype. For the CDR3, the DNA is TGCGCCAGCAGCCCCGGGACAGGCCTAGCACAACTGTTTTTT. Amino acids: CASSPGTGLAQLFF. This chain uses TRBV5-1 with TRBJ1-4; 8 bases are shared with TRBD1. This CDR3 spans 14 amino acids. In germline, CDR1 is SGHRS, CDR2 YFSETQ. Germline trimming cut 4 bases from V and 12 bases from J; bases unmatched to any gene: 11.

This clonotype was seen at least ten times. The chain couples TRBV6-1 to TRBJ2-2, with 9 bases that match TRBD1. This CDR3 is 15 amino acids long. Trimming took 3 bases from V and 6 from J; bases not matched to a gene: 5. In germline, CDR1 is MNHNS, CDR2 SASEGT. The CDR3 region has the DNA TGTGCCAGCAGTGAGGAGAGGACAGGGGCCGGGGAGCTGTTTTTT. It encodes CASSEERTGAGELFF.

Sample share makes this clonotype large. This chain joins TRBV20-1 and TRBJ2-1; the D is unclear. CDR3 length equals 15 residues. V was clipped by 3 bases and J by 4 bases, with 16 bases between them. Germline V gene lookup returns CDR1 DFQATT and CDR2 SNEGSKA (reference sequence). The CDR3 sequence is CSASSAVSFYNEQFF. The CDR3 DNA follows: TGCAGTGCTAGTTCGGCTGTCTCATTTTACAATGAGCAGTTCTTC.

This clonotype occurred many times. The genes are TRBV11-3 and TRBJ2-1; D is undetermined. Trimming took 3 bases from V and 9 from J, leaving 9 bases between them. The germline CDR1 and CDR2 sequences are SGHNT and YENEEA. The CDR3 spans 12 residues. DNA for the CDR3: TGTGCCAGCAGCTTCTTGGCTGGTGAGCAGTTCTTC. Its translation is CASSFLAGEQFF.

V gene TRBV20-1 combines with J gene TRBJ2-3; 10 nucleotides line up with TRBD2. This CDR3 is built from 13 residues. The V and J ends lost 5 bases and 2 bases, in that order; junction bases with no gene match: 1. CDR1 is DFQATT and CDR2 is SNEGSKA in the germline V gene (reference sequence). The CDR3 loop reads CSAGTSDTDTQYF. The CDR3 DNA follows: TGCAGTGCTGGGACTAGCGACACAGATACGCAGTATTTT.

This clonotype was recorded many times. This chain connects TRBV20-1 to TRBJ2-5; D might be TRBD2 (5 bases). The CDR3 sequence is 13 residues long. Germline lookup yields CDR1 DFQATT and CDR2 SNEGSKA (reference sequence). Trimming took 4 bases from V and 1 from J, leaving 10 bases between them. CDR3: CSAKTTIQETQYF. CDR3 nucleotide sequence: TGCAGTGCTAAGACGACTATCCAAGAGACCCAGTACTTC.

This CDR3 reads CSAMAIGSGATYEQYF. The CDR3 bases are TGCAGTGCTATGGCTATCGGTAGCGGGGCGACCTACGAGCAGTACTTC. The chain combines TRBV20-1 with TRBJ2-7, with 8 positions matching TRBD2. Germline V gives CDR1 DFQATT, CDR2 SNEGSKA (reference sequence). V lost 4 bases to trimming and J lost 2 bases; unmatched junction nucleotides: 13. This CDR3 is 16 amino acids long.

This clonotype was detected ten times or more. DNA of the CDR3: TGCGCCAGCAGCCCGGACCGCCGTATGTACGAGCAGTACTTC. Translated, it gives CASSPDRRMYEQYF. This chain connects TRBV5-1 to TRBJ2-7, with D unresolved. Germline V gene lookup returns CDR1 SGHRS and CDR2 YFSETQ. V shed 4 bases and J shed 4 bases, with 15 bases lying between them. This CDR3 is 14 amino acids long.

This clonotype was observed at least ten times. This chain joins TRBV6-1 and TRBJ2-2; perhaps TRBD1 as D (7 bases). Germline CDR1 and CDR2: MNHNS and SASEGT. CDR3 length: 16 amino acids. V was cut by 6 bases and J by 0 bases, with 14 bases left in between. This chain's CDR3 is CASRRDRVSNTGELFF. CDR3 nucleotides: TGTGCCAGCAGGCGGGACAGAGTATCGAACACCGGGGAGCTGTTTTTT.

This clonotype was seen ten or more times. V and J are TRBV20-1 and TRBJ2-5, with D hard to call. V was pared by 0 bases and J by 5 bases, with 7 bases between. Germline assignment: CDR1 DFQATT and CDR2 SNEGSKA (reference sequence). The CDR3 length is 12 residues. The CDR3 nucleotides read TGCAGTGCTAGAGATCTAGGGGAGACCCAGTACTTC. Encoded protein: CSARDLGETQYF.

This clonotype occurred many times. The rearrangement joins TRBV5-4 to TRBJ1-6; D is undetermined. The ends were cut back, 0 bases at V and 6 bases at J, with 7 bases in the middle. The CDR3 consists of 14 residues. Germline CDR1 reads SGHNT; CDR2 reads YYREEE (reference sequence). DNA for the CDR3: TGTGCCAGCAGCTTGGTTGGCCCTAATTCACCCCTCCACTTT. It translates to CASSLVGPNSPLHF.

This clonotype was picked up many times. The rearrangement links TRBV3-1 to TRBJ1-2, with 8 bases identical to TRBD1. This CDR3 is 13 amino acids long. Trimming took 8 bases from V and 4 from J; bases not matched to a gene: 6. CDR1 and CDR2 from the germline V gene are LGHDT and YNNKEL (reference sequence). CDR3 sequence: CASQGAKPYGYTF. The DNA of the CDR3 is TGTGCCAGCCAGGGGGCTAAACCCTATGGCTACACCTTC. Using reference TRBV3-1 and TRBJ1-2 for the parts outside the CDR3, the full variable domain is DTAVSQTPKYLVTQMGNDKSIKCEQNLGHDTMYWYKQDSKKFLKIMFSYNNKELIINETVPNRFSPKSPDKAHLNLHINSLELGDSAVYFCASQGAKPYGYTFGSGTRLTVV.

In DNA, the CDR3 is TGCAGCGTTGAATGGGCAGCTAACTATGGCTACACCTTC. Protein: CSVEWAANYGYTF. This chain joins TRBV29-1 and TRBJ1-2; D is undetermined. V was clipped by 2 bases and J by 0 bases, with 7 bases between them. Germline values: CDR1 SQVTM, CDR2 ANQGSEA. The CDR3 consists of 13 residues. The complete variable domain, with remaining parts taken from reference TRBV29-1 and TRBJ1-2, reads SAVISQKPSRDICQRGTSLTIQCQVDSQVTMMFWYRQQPGQSLTLIATANQGSEATYESGFVIDKFPISRPNLTFSTLTVSNMSPEDSSIYLCSVEWAANYGYTFGSGTRLTVV.

This clonotype was counted ten times or more. V gene TRBV6-5 combines with J gene TRBJ2-3, with a weak D call TRBD2 (6 bases). V shed 2 bases and J shed 4 bases, with 16 bases lying between them. The CDR3 covers 16 residues. The V gene's germline CDR1 is MNHEY and CDR2 SVGAGI. CDR3 nucleotides: TGTGCCAGCAGTTACAGGACCCGGGGGAGCGCAGATACGCAGTATTTT. Protein: CASSYRTRGSADTQYF.